The clone carrying this T cell receptor (beta chain) was seen just once. The V gene's germline CDR1 is SEHNR and CDR2 FQNEAQ (reference sequence). This CDR3 comprises 14 residues. V was trimmed by 5 bases and J by 6 bases, leaving 15 bases between them. Synthetic TCR analog templates were spiked into all PCRs individually. Profiling relied on immunoSEQ multiplex PCR, and the TCRdb table lists in-frame clones only, not all of them. The repertoire holds more than 40,000 clones, around 85% seen once, with 15% to 20% in the top ten. This sample is part of a study of PD-L1 blockade in urothelial cancer. Patients yielded 1 to 8 samples each, pretreatment and on-treatment.

The gene calls are TRBV7-9 and TRBJ2-3; D might be TRBD2 (6 bases). The source of this sequence is a man between 60 and 75 years old with urothelial cancer. Sequenced here: PBMCs, sampled around atezolizumab (anti-PD-L1) treatment. CDR3 loop: CASSPRDSRDTQYF. For the CDR3, the DNA is TGTGCCAGCAGCCCGCGGGACTCAAGGGATACGCAGTATTTT.